Listed here are 6 T cell receptor beta chains from one sample, sequenced in a study of monozygotic twins with cystic fibrosis. Sequencing used immunoSEQ multiplex PCR; TCRdb keeps in-frame clones, though not all of them. The data show around 15,000 clones, 75% to 90% seen once. Input material: blood. The receptors shown here come from a boy younger than 18 with cystic fibrosis.

In this sample, this clone turned up a few times. The chain combines TRBV27 with TRBJ1-2; weak D call: TRBD1 (6 bases). Trimming shortened V by 0 bases and J by 2 bases, and 19 bases separated the two germline ends. The CDR3 has 18 residues. The V gene's germline CDR1 is MNHEY and CDR2 SMNVEV (reference sequence). DNA of the CDR3: TGTGCCAGCAGTTTATCCTTCAACAGGGATTTTCGGAACTATGGCTACACCTTC. Translated, it gives CASSLSFNRDFRNYGYTF.

This sequence joins TRBV25-1 and TRBJ1-2; no reliable D call. V lost 2 bases to trimming and J lost 7 bases, with 8 bases between them. The CDR3 sequence is 12 residues long. Per the germline V gene, CDR1 is MGHDK and CDR2 is SYGVNS. The chain's CDR3 is CASSEVGSGYTF. In nucleotides, the CDR3 is TGTGCCAGCAGTGAAGTCGGCAGTGGCTACACCTTC.

This rearrangement joins TRBV11-1 to TRBJ1-1; 8 positions agree with TRBD1. V trimming: 4 bases; J trimming: 6 bases; junction bases outside the gene matches: 10. The CDR3 length is 15 residues. In germline, CDR1 is SGHAT, CDR2 FQDESV (reference sequence). CDR3 DNA: TGTGCCAGCAGCTACCGCCCAGACAGGGGTGCTGAAGCTTTCTTT. Its protein is CASSYRPDRGAEAFF.

J is TRBJ2-6 and V is TRBV7-9; TRBD2 is a possible D gene (5 bases). There are 15 residues in the CDR3. The V and J ends lost 5 bases and 4 bases respectively, with 12 bases between them. Germline CDR1 is SEHNR and CDR2 is FQNEAQ (reference sequence). CDR3 DNA sequence: TGTGCCAGCAGCACTGGACTTCTCGGGGCCAACGTCCTGACTTTC. Its protein product is CASSTGLLGANVLTF.

The V call is TRBV25-1, the J call TRBJ2-2; D possibly matches TRBD1 or TRBD2 (5 bases each). Trimming removed 1 base at V and 1 base at J, with 13 bases between. CDR3 length equals 17 residues. The germline V gene has CDR1 MGHDK and CDR2 SYGVNS. Written as DNA, the CDR3 is TGTGCCAGCAGTGAATTTTTGGGGACGGTGAACACCGGGGAGCTGTTTTTT. Its protein product is CASSEFLGTVNTGELFF.

The chain recombines TRBV6-1 with TRBJ1-2, with a possible D match to TRBD1 (5 bases). The CDR3 runs to 17 residues. The germline CDR1 and CDR2 sequences are MNHNS and SASEGT. The V and J ends lost 4 bases and 2 bases respectively, with 20 bases between them. The CDR3 loop is CASSGKPGTAINYGYTF. The CDR3 DNA reads as TGTGCCAGCAGTGGAAAACCCGGGACGGCCATCAACTATGGCTACACCTTC.